One and the same sample provided the 9 T cell receptor beta chains below, sequenced in a study of blood T cell repertoires in COVID-19 (dated by TCRdb to the early 2020s). The method was the immunoSEQ multiplex PCR assay. TCRdb stores this immuneACCESS table with in-frame sequences only. Part of the clones is absent; in the studies checked, under half of the shortfall reflects unresolved V genes, and no reason is known for the rest. This sample comprises about 17,000 clones, under 85% of them detected only once. Roughly 15% of the sample lies in the top ten. Source material: peripheral blood. The receptors originated from an older man with COVID-19, enrolled during active disease.

The V and J genes are TRBV5-1 and TRBJ1-2; D might be TRBD1 (5 bases). Between the trimmed V and J ends, which lost 1 base and 5 bases, there was a span of 12 bases. Germline V gene data show CDR1 as SGHRS and CDR2 as YFSETQ. The CDR3 covers 14 residues. CDR3 nucleotides: TGCGCCAGCAGCTTGTCCGGGGCGGGATATGGCTACACCTTC. Protein product: CASSLSGAGYGYTF. Drawing the rest from reference TRBV5-1 and TRBJ1-2, the complete variable domain is KAGVTQTPRYLIKTRGQQVTLSCSPISGHRSVSWYQQTPGQGLQFLFEYFSETQRNKGNFPGRFSGRQFSNSRSEMNVSTLELGDSALYLCASSLSGAGYGYTFGSGTRLTVV.

This clone showed up just a few times. The chain has TRBV19 and TRBJ2-7; a possible D gene is TRBD1 (5 bases). Trimming left V 0 bases short and J 3 bases short, with 6 bases between. The CDR3 is 13 residues long. Per germline, CDR1 LNHDA and CDR2 SQIVND (reference sequence). The DNA for the CDR3 is TGTGCCAGTAGTATAGACAGGGACTACGAGCAGTACTTC. This codes for CASSIDRDYEQYF.

This clone was recorded a few times. V and J are TRBV6-2 or TRBV6-3 and TRBJ2-2, with 10 nucleotides matching TRBD2. CDR1 is MNHEY, CDR2 SVGEGT, per germline. The CDR3 sequence is 15 residues long. V dropped 6 bases and J dropped 5; count of bases not matched to a gene: 6. The CDR3 DNA reads TGTGCCAGCAGCCAACTAGCGGGGAGTACCGGGGAGCTGTTTTTT. The encoded protein is CASSQLAGSTGELFF.

The chain carries TRBV18 and TRBJ2-7; tentative D call: TRBD2 (6 bases). The germline CDR1 and CDR2 sequences are KGHSH and LQKENI. The V gene lost 2 bases and the J gene lost 5 bases, with 13 bases spanning the gap. The length of the CDR3 is 14 residues. DNA for the CDR3: TGTGCCAGCTCACCAAGACGGGAGCATAACGAGCAGTACTTC. Its protein is CASSPRREHNEQYF.

The gene calls are TRBV7-9 and TRBJ1-1; TRBD1 might be the D (6 bases). CDR3 length: 13 residues. With 2 bases removed from V and 6 bases from J, the gap between germline ends came to 10 bases. CDR1 SEHNR and CDR2 FQNEAQ come from the germline V gene (reference sequence). The CDR3 bases are TGTGCCAGCAGCTTATGGGGGCGGGCTGAAGCTTTCTTT. It encodes CASSLWGRAEAFF. The whole variable domain, remainder taken from reference TRBV7-9 and TRBJ1-1, is DTGVSQNPRHKITKRGQNVTFRCDPISEHNRLYWYRQTLGQGPEFLTYFQNEAQLEKSRLLSDRFSAERPKGSFSTLEIQRTEQGDSAMYLCASSLWGRAEAFFGQGTRLTVV.

This clone was seen more than once but under ten times. The rearrangement uses TRBV9 and TRBJ1-5; TRBD1 might be the D (5 bases). Germline values: CDR1 SGDLS, CDR2 YYNGEE. Trimming cost V 2 bases and J 5 bases, with 14 bases left between them. This CDR3 is 15 amino acids long. CDR3 amino acids: CASSVGGGDHQPQHF. The CDR3 nucleotides read TGTGCCAGCAGCGTGGGGGGAGGAGACCATCAGCCCCAGCATTTT.

The V call is TRBV29-1, the J call TRBJ2-1; the D gene is possibly TRBD2 (5 bases). V lost 5 bases to trimming and J lost 7 bases, with 12 bases between them. Germline CDR1 is SQVTM and CDR2 is ANQGSEA. This CDR3 spans 12 amino acids. The CDR3 nucleotides are TGCAGCGTTACCGGGAATTTGAATGAGCAGTTCTTC. This encodes CSVTGNLNEQFF.

This clone was detected a few times. The CDR3 nucleotides read TGTGCCAGTAGTATGGAACCGGGGAGGGATCAGCCCCAGCATTTT. Translating gives CASSMEPGRDQPQHF. The V gene is TRBV19, the J gene TRBJ1-5; D remains ambiguous. The germline V gene encodes CDR1 LNHDA and CDR2 SQIVND (reference sequence). Trimming removed 3 bases at V and 5 bases at J, with 14 bases between. The CDR3 length is 15 residues.

V is TRBV7-2 and J is TRBJ1-6; 7 bases are a match to TRBD1. Unmatched junction bases numbered 6, after V lost 5 bases and J lost 5 bases. The CDR3 length is 15 residues. Germline values: CDR1 SGHTA, CDR2 FQGNSA. This CDR3 reads CASSPRQGNNSPLHF. CDR3 DNA: TGTGCCAGCAGCCCCCGACAGGGTAATAATTCACCCCTCCACTTT.